The count of the clone carrying this TCR beta chain is one. Distinct nucleotide sequences in the sample also encode this CDR3. This sample was taken from a study of blood T cell repertoires in COVID-19. Sequencing used immunoSEQ multiplex PCR; TCRdb keeps in-frame clones, though not all of them. Of around 63,000 clones listed, roughly 85% were seen once; the top ten hold approximately 1.2%. V dropped 6 bases and J dropped 2; count of bases not matched to a gene: 1. CDR3 size: 14 residues. Germline V gene lookup returns CDR1 LNHDA and CDR2 SQIVND (reference sequence). The sample comprised peripheral blood. The sequence came from a woman of 80 years or more with acute or convalescent COVID-19. The chain employs TRBV19 and TRBJ1-5, with 10 bases lining up with TRBD1. CDR3 nucleotide sequence: TGTGCCAGTAGCGGGACAGGGGGCAATCAGCCCCAGCATTTT. It is translated as CASSGTGGNQPQHF.